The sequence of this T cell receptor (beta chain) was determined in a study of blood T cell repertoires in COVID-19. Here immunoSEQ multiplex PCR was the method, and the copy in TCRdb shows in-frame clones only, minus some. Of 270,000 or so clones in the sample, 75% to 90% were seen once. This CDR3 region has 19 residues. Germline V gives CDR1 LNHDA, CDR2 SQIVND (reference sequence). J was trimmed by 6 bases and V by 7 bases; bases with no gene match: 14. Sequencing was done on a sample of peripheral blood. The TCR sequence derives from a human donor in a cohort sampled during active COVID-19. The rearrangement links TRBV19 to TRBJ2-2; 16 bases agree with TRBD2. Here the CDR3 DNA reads TGTGCCAGTACCCCAGGGACTAGCGGGGGGGCGGCGGTGGCCGGGGAGCTGTTTTTT. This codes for CASTPGTSGGAAVAGELFF.